These 20 T cell receptor beta chains were sequenced from one sample in a study of human T cells and chemical hapten exposure. Whole blood that had not been fractionated was the source of extracted total RNA. TCRdb processed the 5' RACE reads anew with MiXCR; each CDR3 protein has one entry. The sample holds about 140,000 distinct CDR3 sequences, 3.5% to 5% seen once. The receptor set was obtained from a female donor in good health.

The sample holds a few counts of this clonotype. This sequence joins TRBV20-1 and TRBJ2-7; possibly TRBD2 for D (6 bases). The CDR3 length is 16 residues. With 6 bases removed from V and 3 bases from J, the gap between germline ends came to 24 bases. CDR1 DFQATT and CDR2 SNEGSKA come from the germline V gene (reference sequence). The CDR3 sequence: CSASDYPTECVYEQYF. In DNA form, the CDR3 reads TGCAGTGCCTCGGACTACCCCACAGAGTGCGTCTACGAGCAGTACTTC.

The sample holds many counts of this clonotype. The chain combines TRBV6-5 with TRBJ1-4, with D maybe TRBD1 (5 bases). The V end was cut by 6 bases, the J end by 8 bases, with 16 bases between. CDR3 size: 14 residues. Germline V gene sequence: CDR1 MNHEY, CDR2 SVGAGI. Here the CDR3 reads CASSRDYRSEKLFF. The CDR3 bases are TGTGCCAGCAGCCGGGACTACCGGTCCGAAAAACTGTTTTTT.

There are many counts of this clonotype. The rearrangement uses TRBV2 and TRBJ1-2; D possibly corresponds to TRBD1 (5 bases). This CDR3 has 14 residues. Trimming shortened V by 8 bases and J by 3 bases, and 16 bases separated the two germline ends. CDR1 SNHLY and CDR2 FYNNEI come from the germline V gene. In DNA form, the CDR3 reads TGTGCCAGCGGGGCTAGGGTCAGGGACTATGGCTACACCTTC. This gives the protein CASGARVRDYGYTF.

This clonotype has at least ten counts. The chain joins TRBV28 to TRBJ1-5; D call uncertain. The CDR3 loop spans 11 amino acids. V was pared by 5 bases and J by 7 bases, with 6 bases between. CDR1 and CDR2 from the germline V gene are MDHEN and SYDVKM. CDR3 in DNA: TGTGCCAGCAGTCGTGGGCAGCCCCAGCATTTT. Its translation is CASSRGQPQHF.

This clonotype was picked up a small number of times. The CDR3 reads CASSPKRAGEETQYF. The CDR3 DNA sequence: TGTGCCAGCAGCCCCAAACGAGCGGGGGAAGAGACCCAGTACTTC. J is TRBJ2-5 and V is TRBV7-2, with 8 bases that match TRBD2. V gave up 5 bases and J gave up 3 bases; unmatched junction bases: 8. Germline CDR1 is SGHTA and CDR2 is FQGNSA. CDR3 size: 15 residues.

This clonotype was counted ten times or more. The V call is TRBV19, the J call TRBJ1-5, with 7 bases fitting TRBD1. Trimming removed 4 bases from V and 4 bases from J; junction bases left unmatched: 16. The germline V gene encodes CDR1 LNHDA and CDR2 SQIVND (reference sequence). The CDR3 loop spans 18 amino acids. CDR3 nucleotides: TGTGCCAGTAGTACGATAACCCTCGACAGGGCGGATAATCAGCCCCAGCATTTT. This translates into CASSTITLDRADNQPQHF.

This clonotype was seen repeatedly, ten times or more. The genes are TRBV7-8 and TRBJ2-2; weak D call: TRBD2 (5 bases). Trimming cost V 4 bases and J 6 bases, with 12 bases left between them. The CDR3 sequence is 14 residues long. CDR1 is SGHVS and CDR2 is FQNEAQ in the germline V gene. The CDR3 here is CASSSDGLAGELFF. CDR3 DNA sequence: TGTGCCAGCAGCTCGGACGGACTGGCCGGGGAGCTGTTTTTT.

This clonotype was detected many times. The V call is TRBV7-2, the J call TRBJ1-3, with D uncertain. CDR1 SGHTA and CDR2 FQGNSA come from the germline V gene. The CDR3 has 13 amino acids. V was shortened by 3 bases and J by 2 bases, with 5 bases between the two germline ends. In DNA, the CDR3 is TGTGCCAGCAGCTTCTCTCCTGGAAACACCATATATTTT. It is translated as CASSFSPGNTIYF.

In this sample, this clonotype turned up many times. The rearrangement joins TRBV4-3 to TRBJ2-7; either TRBD1 or TRBD2 may supply D (6 bases each). The CDR3 sequence is 16 residues long. The germline CDR1 and CDR2 sequences are LGHNA and YSLEER. Trimming pared 2 bases from V and 4 bases from J, leaving 18 bases between. This CDR3 is CASSQSGDGGGYEQYF. DNA of the CDR3: TGCGCCAGCAGCCAATCGGGTGACGGAGGGGGTTACGAGCAGTACTTC.

This clonotype was recorded at least ten times. The chain uses TRBV3-1 and TRBJ1-6; 7 bases are shared with TRBD1. The ends lost 1 base at V and 7 bases at J; junction bases unmatched: 4. The CDR3 runs 15 residues. Germline V gene lookup returns CDR1 LGHDT and CDR2 YNNKEL (reference sequence). CDR3 sequence: CASSQAGQPNSPLHF. CDR3 bases: TGTGCCAGCAGCCAAGCGGGACAGCCCAATTCACCCCTCCACTTT. The full variable domain, in which reference TRBV3-1 and TRBJ1-6 provide the parts outside the CDR3, is DTAVSQTPKYLVTQMGNDKSIKCEQNLGHDTMYWYKQDSKKFLKIMFSYNNKELIINETVPNRFSPKSPDKAHLNLHINSLELGDSAVYFCASSQAGQPNSPLHFGNGTRLTVT.

This clonotype has a count of ten or more. The CDR3 reads CASSLGSGVYNEQFF. In DNA, the CDR3 is TGTGCCAGCAGCTTAGGTAGCGGGGTCTACAATGAGCAGTTCTTC. The chain is built from TRBV7-9 and TRBJ2-1, with TRBD2 matching 8 bases. J lost 3 bases, V lost 1 base, and 2 bases had no gene match. Germline V gene data show CDR1 as SEHNR and CDR2 as FQNEAQ (reference sequence). This CDR3 comprises 15 residues. Combining the CDR3 with reference TRBV7-9 and TRBJ2-1 gives the whole variable domain DTGVSQNPRHKITKRGQNVTFRCDPISEHNRLYWYRQTLGQGPEFLTYFQNEAQLEKSRLLSDRFSAERPKGSFSTLEIQRTEQGDSAMYLCASSLGSGVYNEQFFGPGTRLTVL.

In regard to this clonotype: A much larger clone lies a single base off, so this may be a read error. The chain uses TRBV7-9 and TRBJ2-3; no definite D call. V gave up 8 bases and J gave up 2 bases, with 17 bases separating them. Germline V lookup: CDR1 SEHNR, CDR2 FQNEAQ (reference sequence). This CDR3 is built from 15 residues. This CDR3 reads CASGRTDSPTDTQYF. In DNA form, the CDR3 reads TGTGCCAGCGGTCGGACCGACTCTCCCACAGATACGCAGTATTTT.

This clonotype was counted at least ten times. The rearrangement uses TRBV29-1 and TRBJ1-5, with 12 bases fitting TRBD1. Germline V gene lookup returns CDR1 SQVTM and CDR2 ANQGSEA. This CDR3 contains 15 residues. Trimming took 5 bases from V and 4 from J; bases not matched to a gene: 6. CDR3: CSVWDRGLGNQPQHF. For the CDR3, the DNA is TGCAGCGTTTGGGACAGGGGGCTCGGTAATCAGCCCCAGCATTTT.

A few counts support this clonotype. The CDR3 loop is CASRGTGGGEKLFF. As DNA, the CDR3 is TGTGCCAGCAGGGGGACAGGGGGTGGTGAAAAACTGTTTTTT. The rearrangement links TRBV12-3 or TRBV12-4 to TRBJ1-4, with 11 positions matching TRBD1. Trimming took 6 bases from V and 7 from J; bases not matched to a gene: 4. This CDR3 spans 14 amino acids.

J is TRBJ2-5 and V is TRBV7-3; 9 bases are a match to TRBD1. Trimming removed 5 bases from V and 7 bases from J; junction bases left unmatched: 8. The germline CDR1 and CDR2 sequences are SGHTA and FQGTGA. CDR3 length equals 14 residues. The chain's CDR3 is CASSAGQGLGTQYF. CDR3 sequence (DNA): TGTGCCAGCAGCGCTGGACAGGGGCTGGGGACCCAGTACTTC.

This clonotype was observed a few times. The V gene is TRBV12-3 or TRBV12-4, the J gene TRBJ2-1; 10 positions match TRBD1. The CDR3 loop spans 15 amino acids. V shed 6 bases, J shed 1 base, and the junction held 3 bases outside the gene matches. The CDR3 DNA reads as TGTGCCAGCAGCAGGACAGGGGGGTCCTACAATGAGCAGTTCTTC. It specifies CASSRTGGSYNEQFF.

This clonotype was seen at least ten times. The V and J genes are TRBV9 and TRBJ2-3; a weak D match, TRBD2 (5 bases). V gave up 2 bases and J gave up 14 bases, with 18 bases separating them. The CDR3 runs 13 residues. Germline CDR1 is SGDLS and CDR2 is YYNGEE. CDR3 DNA: TGTGCCAGCAGCGTTTCACCCGAGGGCATCTCGTATTTT. This encodes CASSVSPEGISYF.

Many counts were recorded for this clonotype. The chain recombines TRBV20-1 with TRBJ1-1, with TRBD1 as a possible D gene (6 bases). The germline V and J ends were trimmed by 3 bases and 0 bases, with 14 bases remaining between them. The CDR3 length is 15 residues. Germline CDR1 and CDR2: DFQATT and SNEGSKA (reference sequence). The CDR3 DNA follows: TGCAGTGCTAGTTCGACAGGTCTGATGAACACTGAAGCTTTCTTT. This codes for CSASSTGLMNTEAFF.

This clonotype was seen at least ten times. V usage is TRBV7-9 and J usage is TRBJ1-6; no reliable D call. This CDR3 contains 16 residues. In germline, CDR1 is SEHNR, CDR2 FQNEAQ (reference sequence). The ends were cut back, 5 bases at V and 4 bases at J, with 15 bases in the middle. CDR3 region: CASSDEQPVYNSPLHF. The CDR3 DNA is TGTGCCAGCAGCGATGAACAGCCAGTTTATAATTCACCCCTCCACTTT. Supplemented by reference TRBV7-9 and TRBJ1-6, the full variable domain reads DTGVSQNPRHKITKRGQNVTFRCDPISEHNRLYWYRQTLGQGPEFLTYFQNEAQLEKSRLLSDRFSAERPKGSFSTLEIQRTEQGDSAMYLCASSDEQPVYNSPLHFGNGTRLTVT.

This clonotype has at least ten counts. The rearrangement links TRBV18 to TRBJ2-7; D possibly matches TRBD1 or TRBD2 (6 bases each). V lost 2 bases to trimming and J lost 6 bases, with 11 bases between them. Germline V gives CDR1 KGHSH, CDR2 LQKENI. The CDR3 extends over 13 amino acids. CDR3 bases: TGTGCCAGCTCACCAGAACAGGGAGGCGAGCAGTACTTC. Amino acid sequence: CASSPEQGGEQYF.